Listed below are T cell receptor beta chains from one sample, sequenced in a study of beta chain features in type 1 diabetes. TCRdb's copy holds only in-frame clones and misses some; the assay was immunoSEQ multiplex PCR. The sample has over 700,000 clones; roughly 15% are singletons. Sequenced input: naive CD4+ T cells from blood. The receptors here all came from a woman in her late teens or twenties in good health. Both conserved end residues are part of each CDR3. D genes are given only for firm matches. Rows give clone size only sometimes, using once, few, many, or a class for an expanded clone.

v_call,clone_size,j_call,d_call,cdr3_nt,cdr3_aa
TRBV6-6,.,TRBJ2-7,.,TGTGCCAGCAGATCTGAGGGATTACTATACGAGCAGTACTTC,CASRSEGLLYEQYF
TRBV7-3,few,TRBJ2-2,.,TGTGCCAGCAGCTTAATGGGGCCCACTAGCTCCCGGCTGTTTTTT,CASSLMGPTSSRLFF
TRBV7-9,.,TRBJ2-3,.,TGTGCCAGCAGCCTGACGGCAACAGATACGCAGTATTTT,CASSLTATDTQYF
TRBV27,.,TRBJ1-2,.,TGTGCCAGCAGTTTACGTTACTCACCAAATGGCTACACCTTC,CASSLRYSPNGYTF
TRBV18,.,TRBJ1-4,.,TGTGCCAGCTCACCATCGATGACAGGCGGTGGTGAAAAACTGTTTTTT,CASSPSMTGGGEKLFF
TRBV6-1,once,TRBJ2-5,.,TGTGCCAGCTCGTGGGACATCTATGAGACCCAGTACTTC,CASSWDIYETQYF
TRBV18,few,TRBJ1-1,TRBD1,TGTGCCAGCTCACCACGCGGACAGGGGGCGATAGGAACTGAAGCTTTCTTT,CASSPRGQGAIGTEAFF
TRBV7-8,.,TRBJ2-1,.,TGTGCCAGCAGCTTAGACAGCCGTTGGTATGAGCAGTTCTTC,CASSLDSRWYEQFF
TRBV7-9,few,TRBJ2-7,.,TGTGCCAGCAGCCCCCTGGCGGCCCCCCTCGGGCAGTACTTC,CASSPLAAPLGQYF
TRBV7-2,.,TRBJ2-7,.,TGTGCCAGCAGCTTCAGGAGAGGGCGAAGCTCCTACGAGCAGTACTTC,CASSFRRGRSSYEQYF
TRBV7-9,.,TRBJ2-3,TRBD2,TGTGCCAGCAGCTACCCACCGGGACTAGTTGGCGATACGCAGTATTTT,CASSYPPGLVGDTQYF
TRBV5-1,few,TRBJ2-7,TRBD1,TGCGCCAGCAGCTTGTCAGGGACAGGGTCTTCCGAGCAGTACTTC,CASSLSGTGSSEQYF
TRBV5-6,few,TRBJ2-1,.,TGTGCCAGCAGCTTATTAGCGATGAGCTACAATGAGCAGTTCTTC,CASSLLAMSYNEQFF
TRBV13,few,TRBJ2-5,.,TGTGCCAGCAGCTTAAGTGAGCGGACAAACCAAGAGACCCAGTACTTC,CASSLSERTNQETQYF
TRBV13,few,TRBJ2-5,TRBD1,TGTGCCAGCAGCTTCCGTAGTGTGGACAGGGGGCGAGAGACCCAGTACTTC,CASSFRSVDRGRETQYF
TRBV15,.,TRBJ2-7,.,TGTGCCACCAGCTTTCGAGGAGGGTCTCGGGCCCAGTACTTC,CATSFRGGSRAQYF
TRBV28,.,TRBJ2-7,.,TGTGCCAGCAGCCACCCCCGCACCTACGAGCAGTACTTC,CASSHPRTYEQYF
TRBV5-4,.,TRBJ2-5,.,TGTGCCAGAGGGGCTGAAGAGACCCAGTACTTC,CARGAEETQYF
TRBV28,.,TRBJ1-2,.,TGTGCCAGCAGTTCGCAACCCCAGAACTTCGGCTACACCTTC,CASSSQPQNFGYTF
TRBV7-2,.,TRBJ2-5,TRBD2,TGTGCCAGCAGCTTAGTAGGCGGGAGGGCCTCAGAGACCCAGTACTTC,CASSLVGGRASETQYF
TRBV5-1,.,TRBJ2-1,TRBD1,TGCGCCAGCAGACCCTCCGGGACAGGGCGGGATGAGCAGTTCTTC,CASRPSGTGRDEQFF
TRBV5-1,few,TRBJ1-2,.,TGCGCCAGCAGCCGATCGGACAGCTCTTATGGCTACACCTTC,CASSRSDSSYGYTF
TRBV5-1,few,TRBJ1-2,.,TGCGCCAGCAGCGCCCTCTCGCAGGGTAACTATGGCTACACCTTC,CASSALSQGNYGYTF
TRBV7-3,.,TRBJ2-2,.,TGTGCCAGCAGCTTCCGCCCCGGGGAGCTGTTTTTT,CASSFRPGELFF
TRBV25-1,.,TRBJ2-5,.,TGTGCCAGCAGTTGGGGGAGATCGTACCAAGAGACCCAGTACTTC,CASSWGRSYQETQYF
TRBV5-1,.,TRBJ2-1,TRBD2,TGCGCCAGCAGCTTGGTCCTAGCGGGAGTGGGTGAGCAGTTCTTC,CASSLVLAGVGEQFF
TRBV2,.,TRBJ2-1,.,TGTGCCAGCAGTCCCGGGGTCTACAATGAGCAGTTCTTC,CASSPGVYNEQFF
TRBV19,.,TRBJ2-3,.,TGTGCCAGTAGTAACAGGGCGGGTTCGCAGTATTTT,CASSNRAGSQYF
TRBV28,few,TRBJ1-1,.,TGTGCCAGCAGTTTAATTGGGGGTAACACTGAAGCTTTCTTT,CASSLIGGNTEAFF